The T cell receptor beta chain under discussion was sequenced for a study of sequential checkpoint blockade in melanoma. As for the study in general: Arm A got nivolumab then ipilimumab; arm B the reverse, 1:1. After both sequences, patients received maintenance nivolumab.

Generated by immunoSEQ multiplex PCR, the TCRdb table keeps only in-frame clones and is missing some. Here the sample spans 15,000 to 20,000 clones, 56% being singletons. This sample's treatment: randomized to nivolumab then ipilimumab (arm A) or the reverse (arm B). No patient had prior DNA-damaging chemotherapy. This clone has just a few counts. One end of the junction fails to match germline, which may point to a read error. At the DNA level, this CDR3 is encoded by other sequences in the same sample as well. CDR3 length equals 12 residues. Germline CDR1 and CDR2: SGHRS and YFSETQ. This chain connects TRBV5-1 to TRBJ2-3; 7 positions agree with TRBD2. The material was CD8+ T cells sorted from blood (inferred from file names), obtained from a patient given nivolumab and ipilimumab in sequence. The receptor's source is a human donor with melanoma. The CDR3 is CASSPGGDTQYF. As DNA, the CDR3 is TGTGCCAGCAGCCCGGGGGGAGATACGCAGTATTTT.